This TCR beta chain emerged from a study of blood T cell repertoires in COVID-19. For the study at large: Samples of COVID-19 (acute and convalescent) were obtained from the United States, Italy and Spain. PBMCs, B-cell-depleted T cells, or T cells provided the cDNA or gDNA that made up the material.

V lost 4 bases to trimming and J lost 0 bases; unmatched junction nucleotides: 6. This CDR3 contains 15 residues. The V gene's germline CDR1 is SQVTM and CDR2 ANQGSEA. Original methodology: Quantification of nucleated cells was approximated via reference gene primer amplification. Some clones are missing from TCRdb's copy, which holds only in-frame ones; the method was immunoSEQ multiplex PCR. The V and J calls and clone size come from that table; D and trimming were worked out from the DNA. Of about 94,000 clones listed, around 81% are singletons. This sequence joins TRBV29-1 and TRBJ2-3, with 8 bases fitting TRBD2. The sequence was obtained from a man aged 55 to 69 with acute or convalescent COVID-19. Material for sequencing was peripheral blood. Here the CDR3 DNA reads TGCAGCGTTGCGGGAGCGGGGGTAAGCACAGATACGCAGTATTTT. Translated: CSVAGAGVSTDTQYF.